This note documents a single TCR beta chain sequence. Its matching antigen is unknown. One base away lies a much larger clone, so this may be a sequencing read error. Lacking the conserved final phenylalanine or tryptophan, this CDR3 likely reflects a read error. These data originate in a study of T cells after yellow fever vaccination. Overall study: Researchers used SMART-Seq v4 Ultra Low Input to prepare fractions that had low cell numbers.

5'RACE template switching generated TCR cDNA, adding a universal primer site and UMIs. TCRdb processed the 5' RACE reads anew with MiXCR; each CDR3 protein has one entry. Among hundreds of thousands of distinct CDR3 sequences listed, over 9% were seen once. V lost 8 bases, J lost 7 bases, and 14 bases lay in between. From germline, CDR1 is GTSNPN and CDR2 SVGIG (reference sequence). This CDR3 is 12 amino acids long. Study-level findings and limits: Few clonotypes appeared in both CD4 and CD8 compartments. Most clones from primary vaccination resurfaced after the booster (about 95% CD4, around 91% CD8).

This sequence joins TRBV30 and TRBJ1-4, with D tentatively TRBD1 (5 bases). The source material was PBMCs, sampled on the day of the yellow fever booster vaccination. This TCR derives from a young man who received the YFV17D yellow fever vaccine. CDR3: CARDSRGEKLFL. In DNA form, the CDR3 reads TGTGCCCGGGACTCGAGAGGTGAAAAACTGTTTTTA.